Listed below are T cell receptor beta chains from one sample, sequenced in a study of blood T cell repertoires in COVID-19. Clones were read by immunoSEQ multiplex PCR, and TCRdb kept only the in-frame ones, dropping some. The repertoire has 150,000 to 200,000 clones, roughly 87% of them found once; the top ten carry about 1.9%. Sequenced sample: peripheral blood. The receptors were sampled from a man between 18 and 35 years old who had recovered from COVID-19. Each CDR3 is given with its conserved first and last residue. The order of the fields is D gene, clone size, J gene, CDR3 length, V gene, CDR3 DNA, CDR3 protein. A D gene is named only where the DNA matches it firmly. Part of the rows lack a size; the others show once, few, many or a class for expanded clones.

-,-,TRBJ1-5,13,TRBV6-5,TGTGCCAGCAGTTTGGGGGACTATCAGCCCCAGCATTTT,CASSLGDYQPQHF
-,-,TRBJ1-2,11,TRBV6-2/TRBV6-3,TGTGCCAGCAGTTCTAGAATCGGCTACACCTTC,CASSSRIGYTF
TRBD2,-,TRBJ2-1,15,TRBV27,TGTGCCAGCAGCTATAGCGGGAGGGGGTACAATGAGCAGTTCTTC,CASSYSGRGYNEQFF
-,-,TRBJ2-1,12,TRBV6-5,TGTGCCAGCAGCCGAAGGGAGAATGAGCAGTTCTTC,CASSRRENEQFF
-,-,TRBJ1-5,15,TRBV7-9,TGTGCCAGCAGCTTTAGTAGTACTAGCAATCAGCCCCAGCATTTT,CASSFSSTSNQPQHF
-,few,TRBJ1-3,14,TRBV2,TGTGCCAGCAGTGTTGGGGGGAATGTGGACACCATATATTTT,CASSVGGNVDTIYF
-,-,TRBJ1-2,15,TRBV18,TGTGCCAGCCTACGGACAGAGGGAAGTAACTATGGCTACACCTTC,CASLRTEGSNYGYTF
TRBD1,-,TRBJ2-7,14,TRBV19,TGTGCCAGTAGTATAGGACAGGGGGCCTACGAGCAGTACTTC,CASSIGQGAYEQYF
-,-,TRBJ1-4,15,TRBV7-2,TGTGCCAGCAGCTTGGCGGGTAGGACAGACGAAAAACTGTTTTTT,CASSLAGRTDEKLFF
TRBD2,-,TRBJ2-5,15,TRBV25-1,TGTGCCAGCAGTGATCTAGCGGGAGGAACAGAGACCCAGTACTTC,CASSDLAGGTETQYF
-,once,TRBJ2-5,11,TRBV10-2,TGCGCCAGTGGCGGTGACAGAACCCAGTACTTC,CASGGDRTQYF
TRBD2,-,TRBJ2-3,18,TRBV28,TGTGCCAGCAGTTTTGGGACTAGCGGGAGGAGCTACACAGATACGCAGTATTTT,CASSFGTSGRSYTDTQYF
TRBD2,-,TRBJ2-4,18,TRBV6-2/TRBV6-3,TGTGCCAGCAGTTTCCGGGGTAGCGGGAGTCTGGCCAAAAACATTCAGTACTTC,CASSFRGSGSLAKNIQYF
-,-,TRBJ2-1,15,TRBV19,TGTGCCAGTAGTACGTTAGCCGACTCCTACAATGAGCAGTTCTTC,CASSTLADSYNEQFF
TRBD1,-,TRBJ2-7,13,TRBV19,TGTGCCAGTAGTATGGGACAGTCCTACGAGCAGTACTTC,CASSMGQSYEQYF
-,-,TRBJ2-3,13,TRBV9,TGTGCCAGCAGCACGTACTCCACAGATACGCAGTATTTT,CASSTYSTDTQYF
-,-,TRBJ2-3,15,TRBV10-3,TGTGCCATCAGTGATCCAGCGAGCCGCACAGATACGCAGTATTTT,CAISDPASRTDTQYF
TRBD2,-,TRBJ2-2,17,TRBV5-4,TGTGCCAGCAGATTGGGACTAGCGGGAGGCCACACCGGGGAGCTGTTTTTT,CASRLGLAGGHTGELFF
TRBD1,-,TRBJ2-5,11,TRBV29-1,TGCAGCATGGACAGGGGAGAGACCCAGTACTTC,CSMDRGETQYF
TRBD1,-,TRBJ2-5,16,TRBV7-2,TGTGCCAGCAGCTGGACCGGGACAGGGAAGAGGGAGACCCAGTACTTC,CASSWTGTGKRETQYF
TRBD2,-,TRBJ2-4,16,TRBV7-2,TGTGCCAGCAGCACGGGACTAGCGGGGAGAGCGAACATTCAGTACTTC,CASSTGLAGRANIQYF
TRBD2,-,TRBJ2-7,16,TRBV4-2,TGTGCCAGCAGCCAAGTCAGGCTAGCGGGAGGTGTTGAGCAGTACTTC,CASSQVRLAGGVEQYF
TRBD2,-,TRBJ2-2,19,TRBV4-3,TGCGCCAGCAGCCAAGATCCAATCTTTCGGGAGGTTGGCGAAGGGGAGCTGTTTTTT,CASSQDPIFREVGEGELFF
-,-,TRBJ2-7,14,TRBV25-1,TGTGCCAGCAGTGATCCTGTGGAGGAATACGAGCAGTACTTC,CASSDPVEEYEQYF
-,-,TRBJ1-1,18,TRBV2,TGTGCCAGCAGTGTAAGATCAAAGGGGTACAGCAAGAACACTGAAGCTTTCTTT,CASSVRSKGYSKNTEAFF
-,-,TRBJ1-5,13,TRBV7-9,TGTGCCAGCAGCTTTGAGGGCAATCAGCCCCAGCATTTT,CASSFEGNQPQHF
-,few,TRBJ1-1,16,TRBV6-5,TGTGCCAGCAGTTATAAACCGACAGGACAAAACACTGAAGCTTTCTTT,CASSYKPTGQNTEAFF
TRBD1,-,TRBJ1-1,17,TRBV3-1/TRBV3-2,TGTGCCAGCAGCCAGGCCGGACAGGGTGAGGGGAACACTGAAGCTTTCTTT,CASSQAGQGEGNTEAFF
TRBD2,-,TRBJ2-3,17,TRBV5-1,TGCGCCAGCAGCTCTCCTGGGGGGGATTCTAGCACAGATACGCAGTATTTT,CASSSPGGDSSTDTQYF
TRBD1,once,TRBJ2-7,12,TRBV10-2,TGCGCCAGCACAGGGGGCGGGTACGAGCAGTACTTC,CASTGGGYEQYF
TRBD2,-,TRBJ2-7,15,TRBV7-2,TGTGCCAGCAGAGAACTAAAAGCGGGAGGGGTAGAGCAGTACTTC,CASRELKAGGVEQYF
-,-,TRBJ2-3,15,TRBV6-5,TGTGCCAGCAGTTACTGGGCTAGCGGCACAGATACGCAGTATTTT,CASSYWASGTDTQYF
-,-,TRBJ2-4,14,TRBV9,TGTGCCAGCAGCGTTACAGGGACAAAAAACATTCAGTACTTC,CASSVTGTKNIQYF
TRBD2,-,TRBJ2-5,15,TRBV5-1,TGCGCCAGCAGCTTGACTAGCGGGATGGGGGAGACCCAGTACTTC,CASSLTSGMGETQYF
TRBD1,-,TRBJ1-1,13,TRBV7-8,TGTGCCAGCAGCTTTTCAGACAGGGCAGAGGCTTTCTTT,CASSFSDRAEAFF
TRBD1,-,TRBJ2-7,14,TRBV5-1,TGCGCCAGCAGCGAACGGGACAGAGCCTACGAGCAGTACTTC,CASSERDRAYEQYF
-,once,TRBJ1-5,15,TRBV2,TGTGCCAGCAGTGAAGCGCGCGGGAATGGCCAGCCCCAGCATTTT,CASSEARGNGQPQHF
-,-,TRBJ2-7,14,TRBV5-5,TGTGCCAGCAGCTTGGGGTCAGGGGGGTACGAGCAGTACTTC,CASSLGSGGYEQYF
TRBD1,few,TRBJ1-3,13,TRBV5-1,TGCGCCAGCAGCACGGGACAGGGAAACACCATATATTTT,CASSTGQGNTIYF
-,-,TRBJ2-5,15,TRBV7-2,TGTGCCAGCAGCTTAGCAGTACTCCAAAAAGAGACCCAGTACTTC,CASSLAVLQKETQYF
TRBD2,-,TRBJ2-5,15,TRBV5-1,TGCGCCAGTAAACCGACTAGCGGGAGTCAAGAGACCCAGTACTTC,CASKPTSGSQETQYF
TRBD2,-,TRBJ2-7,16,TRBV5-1,TGCGCCAGCAGCCAGGCTAGCGGGGTCGGCCGGAACGAGCAGTACTTC,CASSQASGVGRNEQYF
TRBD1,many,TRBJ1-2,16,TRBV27,TGTGCCAGCAGTGCGCGGCCGGACAGGCGGGACTATGGCTACACCTTC,CASSARPDRRDYGYTF
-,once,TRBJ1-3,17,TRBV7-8,TGTGCCAGCAGCCTACGAGGGCTGTACGACTCTGGAAACACCATATATTTT,CASSLRGLYDSGNTIYF
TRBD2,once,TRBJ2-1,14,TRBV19,TGTGCCAGTAGTACGGCTAGCGGGAACTATGAGCAGTTCTTC,CASSTASGNYEQFF